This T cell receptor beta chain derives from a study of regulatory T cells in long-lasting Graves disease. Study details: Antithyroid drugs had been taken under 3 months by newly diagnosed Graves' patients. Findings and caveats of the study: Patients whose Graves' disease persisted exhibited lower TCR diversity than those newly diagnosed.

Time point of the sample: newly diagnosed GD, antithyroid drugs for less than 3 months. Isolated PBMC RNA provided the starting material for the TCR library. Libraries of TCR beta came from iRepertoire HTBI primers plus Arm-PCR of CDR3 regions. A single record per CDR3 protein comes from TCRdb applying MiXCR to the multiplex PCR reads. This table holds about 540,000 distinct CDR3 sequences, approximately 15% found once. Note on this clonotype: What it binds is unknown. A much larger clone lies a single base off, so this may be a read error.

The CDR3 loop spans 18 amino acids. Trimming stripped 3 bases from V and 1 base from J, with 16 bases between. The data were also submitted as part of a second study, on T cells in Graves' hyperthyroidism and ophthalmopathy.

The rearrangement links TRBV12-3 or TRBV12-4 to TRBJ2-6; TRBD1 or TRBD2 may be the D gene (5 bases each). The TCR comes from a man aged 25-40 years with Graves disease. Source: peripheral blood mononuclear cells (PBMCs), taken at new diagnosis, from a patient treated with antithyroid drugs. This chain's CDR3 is CASSLGVGRRSGANVLTF. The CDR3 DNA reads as TGTGCCAGCAGTTTGGGCGTGGGACGGAGATCTGGGGCCAACGTCCTGACTTTC.